This is a list of T cell receptor beta chains from one sample in a study of CD8+CD57+ T cells in acquired aplastic anemia. One entry per CDR3 protein, called by TCRdb with MiXCR from the reads. The repertoire includes around 200,000 distinct CDR3 sequences, 48% of them detected once, and around 9.7% sits in the top ten. The sample comprised sorted CD4+, CD8+, or CD8+CD57+ T cells (not recorded which) from PBMCs. The receptors originated from a human donor with aplastic anemia. Both conserved end residues are part of each CDR3. D genes are given only for firm matches. The size field is filled for only some rows; it gives once, few, many or a size class.

d_call j_call cdr3_length v_call clone_size cdr3_aa cdr3_nt
NA TRBJ2-3 14 TRBV19 NA CASSPGAVWDTQYF TGTGCCAGTAGCCCGGGGGCCGTCTGGGATACGCAGTATTTT
NA TRBJ2-7 13 TRBV7-9 NA CASSPGHSYEQYF TGTGCCAGCAGCCCCGGACATTCCTACGAGCAGTACTTC
NA TRBJ2-7 15 TRBV15 NA CATSSLDPGKDEQYF TGTGCCACCAGCAGCTTGGACCCAGGGAAGGACGAGCAGTACTTC
NA TRBJ2-1 15 TRBV9 many CASSVSAAGGAEQFF TGTGCCAGCAGCGTGAGTGCGGCCGGTGGGGCGGAGCAGTTCTTC
TRBD2 TRBJ2-3 17 TRBV5-1 many CASSFRDLAGVTDTQYF TGCGCCAGCAGCTTCCGGGACTTAGCGGGAGTCACAGATACGCAGTATTTT
NA TRBJ2-1 15 TRBV2 NA CASRAGGGDYNEQSF TGTGCCAGCAGGGCAGGAGGAGGGGATTACAATGAGCAGTCCTTC
TRBD2 TRBJ2-5 14 TRBV5-1 many CASSSSGLRETQYF TGCGCCAGCAGCTCTAGCGGGTTGAGGGAGACCCAGTACTTC
NA TRBJ1-5 15 TRBV2 few CASSQDLQNNQPQHF TGTGCCAGCAGCCAAGACTTGCAGAACAATCAGCCCCAGCATTTT
NA TRBJ2-1 12 TRBV2 NA CASKGPGEKQFF TGTGCCAGCAAAGGTCCCGGGGAAAAACAGTTCTTC
NA TRBJ2-1 11 TRBV25-1 many CASSESYEQFF TGTGCCAGCAGTGAATCCTATGAGCAGTTCTTC
TRBD2 TRBJ2-1 16 TRBV12-3/TRBV12-4 NA CASSEHLAGGGNEQFF TGTGCCAGCAGTGAACATCTAGCGGGAGGCGGCAATGAGCAGTTCTTC
TRBD2 TRBJ2-1 19 TRBV5-1 once CASSSSGTSGRAAYNEQFF TGCGCCAGCAGCTCCTCCGGGACTAGCGGGAGGGCCGCGTACAATGAGCAGTTCTTC
NA TRBJ1-2 14 TRBV27 NA CASRTAESYYGYTF TGTGCCAGCCGGACCGCGGAGAGCTACTATGGCTACACCTTC
NA TRBJ2-3 14 TRBV10-3 NA CAISVRGRTDTQYF TGTGCCATCAGTGTTCGGGGTCGAACAGATACGCAGTATTTT
NA TRBJ1-5 14 TRBV20-1 many CSANGGGSNQPQHF TGCAGTGCTAATGGGGGGGGCAGCAATCAGCCCCAGCATTTT
NA TRBJ1-1 15 TRBV19 many CASGGAGWSNTEAFF TGTGCCAGCGGAGGGGCAGGGTGGTCGAACACTGAAGCTTTCTTT
TRBD1 TRBJ1-1 13 TRBV20-1 many CSAREDRYTEAFF TGCAGTGCTAGAGAGGACAGGTACACTGAAGCTTTCTTT
NA TRBJ2-3 17 TRBV10-3 NA CASPRQGTSSIWDTQYF TGTGCCAGCCCTAGACAGGGGACTAGCTCTATCTGGGATACGCAGTATTTT
NA TRBJ1-6 13 TRBV7-2 few CASSLGSGRPLHF TGTGCCAGCAGCTTAGGATCAGGAAGACCCCTCCACTTT
NA TRBJ1-3 13 TRBV6-2/TRBV6-3 NA CASSMDTGNTIYF TGTGCCAGCTCCATGGATACTGGAAACACCATATATTTT
TRBD2 TRBJ2-1 14 TRBV30 NA CAWSVGGSYNEQFF TGTGCCTGGAGTGTAGGCGGGAGCTACAATGAGCAGTTCTTC
TRBD1 TRBJ2-5 16 TRBV10-3 NA CAISESLGQGLETQYF TGTGCCATCAGTGAGTCCTTGGGACAGGGGCTAGAGACCCAGTACTTC
NA TRBJ1-2 12 TRBV29-1 NA CSVDEGNYGYTF TGCAGCGTTGACGAGGGGAACTATGGCTACACCTTC
NA TRBJ1-1 12 TRBV29-1 NA CSVEWSNTEAFF TGCAGCGTTGAGTGGTCGAACACTGAAGCTTTCTTT
NA TRBJ2-6 18 TRBV4-3 NA CASSQDPQQSSGANVLTF TGCGCCAGCAGCCAAGATCCACAACAGAGCTCTGGGGCCAACGTCCTGACTTTC
NA TRBJ2-1 13 TRBV20-1 NA CSARVSRFGEQFF TGCAGTGCTAGAGTGTCTAGATTCGGTGAGCAGTTCTTC
TRBD1 TRBJ1-1 14 TRBV20-1 few CSASHTGDSTEAFF TGCAGTGCTAGTCATACAGGGGATTCCACTGAAGCTTTCTTT
NA TRBJ2-1 15 TRBV2 many CASAEYLSSYNEQFF TGTGCCAGCGCGGAATACTTGAGCTCCTACAATGAGCAGTTCTTC
TRBD1 TRBJ2-3 17 TRBV5-5 many CASSLGHTGGYTDTQYF TGTGCCAGCAGCTTGGGCCACACAGGGGGATACACAGATACGCAGTATTTT
NA TRBJ2-6 14 TRBV7-9 once CASRPGTGANVLTF TGTGCCAGCAGACCAGGGACAGGGGCCAACGTCCTGACTTTC
NA TRBJ2-1 14 TRBV15 once CATSSRGRNGEQFF TGTGCCACCAGCAGCAGGGGTCGAAACGGTGAGCAGTTCTTC
NA TRBJ2-4 15 TRBV12-3/TRBV12-4 NA CASNGPLGAKNIQYF TGTGCCAGCAACGGCCCCCTGGGAGCCAAAAACATTCAGTACTTC
NA TRBJ1-5 15 TRBV28 few CASSPGGGSNQPQHF TGTGCCAGCAGCCCGGGGGGCGGGAGCAATCAGCCCCAGCATTTT
NA TRBJ1-1 14 TRBV15 NA CATSRDRGNTEAFF TGTGCCACCAGCAGAGATCGGGGGAACACTGAAGCTTTCTTT
NA TRBJ1-2 15 TRBV29-1 many CSVERGSGFGYGYTF TGCAGCGTTGAACGGGGCAGTGGGTTTGGCTATGGCTACACCTTC
NA TRBJ2-3 15 TRBV7-6 NA CASSTYTDGTDTQYF TGTGCCAGCAGCACCTACACGGACGGCACAGATACGCAGTATTTT
NA TRBJ2-7 16 TRBV6-5 many CASSQKRGIRQREQYF TGTGCCAGCAGTCAGAAGAGGGGAATTCGCCAGAGGGAGCAGTACTTC
TRBD2 TRBJ2-7 22 TRBV18 NA CASSPPAGGSKRTSGRGYEQYF TGTGCCAGCTCACCACCGGCAGGGGGCTCGAAAAGGACTAGCGGGAGGGGCTACGAGCAGTACTTC
NA TRBJ1-2 12 TRBV12-3/TRBV12-4 NA CASLHREKGYTF TGTGCCAGCCTTCACAGGGAAAAAGGCTACACCTTC
NA TRBJ1-1 15 TRBV9 many CASSVGGGSGTEAFF TGTGCCAGCAGCGTAGGCGGGGGGTCGGGCACTGAAGCTTTCTTT
TRBD1 TRBJ2-7 13 TRBV6-4 NA CASSVDRGYEQYF TGTGCCAGCAGTGTGGACAGGGGGTACGAGCAGTACTTC
NA TRBJ2-1 14 TRBV12-3/TRBV12-4 NA CASSPAHLYNEQFF TGTGCCAGCTCCCCGGCACACCTATACAATGAGCAGTTCTTC
NA TRBJ1-6 13 TRBV2 many CASSEWRGSPLHF TGTGCCAGCAGTGAGTGGAGAGGATCACCCCTCCACTTT
NA TRBJ2-7 12 TRBV7-2 many CASSLSESEQYF TGTGCCAGCAGCTTGTCCGAGAGCGAGCAGTACTTC
NA TRBJ2-5 16 TRBV7-9 NA CASSFSIVSRQETQYF TGTGCCAGCAGCTTTAGTATAGTCTCCCGCCAAGAGACCCAGTACTTC
TRBD2 TRBJ2-7 15 TRBV20-1 NA CSASGTSGPTYEQYF TGCAGTGCCTCCGGGACTAGCGGGCCGACCTACGAGCAGTACTTC
NA TRBJ1-2 16 TRBV10-3 NA CAISEYAGQGDYGYTF TGTGCCATCAGTGAGTACGCCGGCCAGGGCGACTATGGCTACACCTTC
NA TRBJ2-3 12 TRBV7-8 many CASSLGTDTQYF TGTGCCAGCAGCTTAGGTACAGATACGCAGTATTTT
NA TRBJ2-3 16 TRBV10-3 NA CAISEYLSQGTDTQYF TGTGCCATCAGTGAGTACCTGTCTCAGGGCACAGATACGCAGTATTTT
NA TRBJ2-5 13 TRBV7-2 NA CASSFDSRETQYF TGTGCCAGCAGCTTCGACAGCAGGGAGACCCAGTACTTC
NA TRBJ2-2 15 TRBV25-1 NA CASSDRQGLTGELFF TGTGCCAGCAGCGACCGCCAGGGCTTAACCGGGGAGCTGTTTTTT
NA TRBJ1-2 12 TRBV2 NA CASSRTESGYTF TGTGCCAGCAGTCGGACCGAATCGGGCTACACCTTC
TRBD1 TRBJ2-7 15 TRBV5-1 many CASSPYRGRGHEQYF TGCGCCAGCAGCCCCTACAGGGGGCGCGGTCACGAGCAGTACTTC
NA TRBJ1-1 14 TRBV9 many CASSVVSRNTEAFF TGTGCCAGCAGCGTAGTGTCCAGGAACACTGAAGCTTTCTTT
TRBD2 TRBJ2-1 14 TRBV2 NA CASTGGGRYNEQFF TGTGCCAGCACCGGGGGGGGCAGGTACAATGAGCAGTTCTTC
NA TRBJ2-1 13 TRBV19 few CASSVRSSNEQFF TGTGCCAGTAGTGTCCGATCTTCGAATGAGCAGTTCTTC
NA TRBJ2-7 16 TRBV25-1 NA CASSADRDRGSYEQYF TGTGCTAGCAGTGCCGATCGGGATAGGGGGAGTTACGAGCAGTACTTC
NA TRBJ1-2 13 TRBV20-1 many CSASPNPHYGYTF TGCAGTGCTAGCCCTAACCCCCACTATGGCTACACCTTC
TRBD1 TRBJ1-6 13 TRBV7-9 NA CASGGQGSSPLHF TGTGCCAGCGGAGGACAGGGGAGTTCACCCCTCCACTTT